The 20 T cell receptor beta chains below come from one sample, sequenced in a study of monozygotic twins with inflammatory bowel disease (dated by TCRdb to the late 2010s). Library creation used 5' RACE. The sequencer listed for this sample is Illumina HiSeq 2500. Each CDR3 protein sequence appears as one entry after TCRdb reprocessed the reads, and no DNA is included. The sample table holds some 200,000 distinct CDR3 sequences. The ten largest clonotypes hold roughly 7.1% of the sample. The sequencing sample was made of blood. The receptors originated from a human donor with ulcerative colitis or Crohn's disease, or a healthy co-twin of an affected twin (not recorded which).

The rearrangement uses TRBV5-5 and TRBJ1-1; TCRdb designates TRBD1, a call that cannot be tested without DNA. CDR1 SGHKS and CDR2 YYEKEE come from the germline V gene (reference sequence). The CDR3 has 15 residues. The CDR3 spells CASSLVDSMNTEAFF.

The rearrangement uses TRBV5-1 and TRBJ2-1; lacking DNA, the TRBD2 call made by TCRdb goes unchecked. CDR3 length equals 17 residues. The V gene's germline CDR1 is SGHRS and CDR2 YFSETQ. The CDR3: CASSFWTSGRFYNEQFF.

J is TRBJ2-2 and V is TRBV5-1. This CDR3 is built from 13 residues. Germline CDR1 is SGHRS and CDR2 is YFSETQ. CDR3 protein: CASSLEATGELFF.

V is TRBV3-1 and J is TRBJ1-3. This CDR3 has 16 amino acids. From germline, CDR1 is LGHDT and CDR2 YNNKEL (reference sequence). This CDR3 is CASSRVDSGPGNTIYF.

The gene calls are TRBV7-3 and TRBJ2-3. This CDR3 has 16 residues. CDR1 is SGHTA and CDR2 is FQGTGA in the germline V gene. The CDR3 loop is CASSLSGHVQSDTQYF.

The rearrangement links TRBV7-8 to TRBJ2-3; without DNA, the TCRdb call of TRBD2 cannot be checked. Per germline, CDR1 SGHVS and CDR2 FQNEAQ. CDR3 length: 19 residues. The CDR3 loop reads CASSVPRGGLPTQEDTQYF.

CDR3 loop: CSARLDEQSFSYEQYF. This chain joins TRBV20-1 and TRBJ2-7. This CDR3 is 16 amino acids long. Per germline, CDR1 DFQATT and CDR2 SNEGSKA (reference sequence).

The rearrangement joins TRBV5-1 to TRBJ2-2. CDR3 size: 13 residues. The V gene's germline CDR1 is SGHRS and CDR2 YFSETQ. The CDR3 protein is CASTAQNTGELFF.

CDR3 loop: CASSPTASEWVTQYF. The rearrangement links TRBV3-1 to TRBJ2-3; TCRdb gives TRBD2 as the D gene, but with no DNA this cannot be confirmed. The CDR3 is 15 residues long. Per germline, CDR1 LGHDT and CDR2 YNNKEL (reference sequence).

The rearrangement uses TRBV15 and TRBJ2-1; there is no DNA to check the TCRdb D call of TRBD2. In germline, CDR1 is LNHNV, CDR2 YYDKDF (reference sequence). This CDR3 is built from 16 residues. CDR3 residues: CATSRDAGLAGVEQFF.

The chain combines TRBV6-1 with TRBJ2-3. Per germline, CDR1 MNHNS and CDR2 SASEGT. The CDR3 spans 14 residues. CDR3 loop: CASRKGYSTDTQYF.

The gene calls are TRBV20-1 and TRBJ2-1; as DNA is missing, the TRBD2 call by TCRdb cannot be tested. The CDR3 has 14 residues. Germline loops: CDR1 DFQATT, CDR2 SNEGSKA (reference sequence). The chain's CDR3 is CSARYERENYEQFF.

The rearrangement joins TRBV6-1 to TRBJ2-2. Germline V gives CDR1 MNHNS, CDR2 SASEGT. The CDR3 runs to 11 residues. CDR3: CASNRAGELFF.

The V call is TRBV28, the J call TRBJ2-7; TCRdb reports TRBD1, a call that lacks DNA to check it against. This CDR3 is built from 16 residues. Per germline, CDR1 MDHEN and CDR2 SYDVKM. CDR3 region: CASSLPHHSGRDEQYF.

The rearrangement joins TRBV14 to TRBJ2-7; TCRdb outputs TRBD1, but without DNA this stays unchecked. The CDR3 consists of 15 residues. The germline CDR1 and CDR2 sequences are SGHDN and FVKESK. This chain's CDR3 is CASSKAERGLREQYF.

J is TRBJ1-1 and V is TRBV5-1; TCRdb's D call of TRBD1 is untestable without DNA. The CDR3 loop spans 14 amino acids. Germline CDR1 is SGHRS and CDR2 is YFSETQ. CDR3 region: CASSLGGADTEAFF.

The chain's CDR3 is CASSYSRAEPSYEQYF. This chain uses TRBV6-5 with TRBJ2-7. From germline, CDR1 is MNHEY and CDR2 SVGAGI. CDR3 length equals 16 residues.

The chain employs TRBV5-1 and TRBJ2-5; the D call of TRBD2 rests on TCRdb alone, since no DNA is present to check it. The CDR3 totals 14 residues. Germline V gene data show CDR1 as SGHRS and CDR2 as YFSETQ. CDR3 sequence: CASSLTGLVGTQYF.

The chain carries TRBV7-8 and TRBJ2-7; TCRdb lists TRBD1, though no DNA is available to test this call. The germline gives CDR1 SGHVS, CDR2 FQNEAQ. The length of the CDR3 is 14 residues. The CDR3: CASSRPGQGLEQYF.

The chain links TRBV7-9 to TRBJ2-2; without DNA, the TCRdb call of TRBD1 cannot be checked. This CDR3 region has 14 residues. Germline CDR1 is SEHNR and CDR2 is FQNEAQ (reference sequence). The CDR3 region is CASSSETNTGELFF.